These 27 T cell receptor beta chains were sequenced from one sample in a study of cytomegalovirus exposure and HLA in healthy donors. With 60 Vbeta and 13 Jbeta primers, the PCR was carried out. Libraries were prepared by immunoSEQ multiplex PCR; TCRdb keeps only in-frame clonotypes and omits some of them. The sample holds over 150,000 clones; about 81% are singletons and the top ten take approximately 4.6%. The sample was PBMCs. These receptors all stem from a man younger than 45 in good health and CMV-seropositive.

The chain employs TRBV19 and TRBJ2-1, with 13 bases that match TRBD2. The CDR3 length is 15 residues. After removal of 3 bases from V and 7 bases from J, the junction contained 3 bases not matched to a gene. The germline V gene has CDR1 LNHDA and CDR2 SQIVND (reference sequence). The CDR3 DNA sequence: TGTGCCAGTAGTATTGGACTAGCGGGAGTGAATGAGCAGTTCTTC. It is translated as CASSIGLAGVNEQFF.

This clone has only a few counts. The chain recombines TRBV5-1 with TRBJ2-5; possible D gene TRBD2, 5 bases. Germline CDR1 is SGHRS and CDR2 is YFSETQ. The V gene lost 4 bases and the J gene lost 1 base, with 11 bases spanning the gap. The CDR3 extends over 14 amino acids. CDR3 residues: CASSPGNSQETQYF. For the CDR3, the DNA is TGCGCCAGCAGCCCCGGGAACTCCCAAGAGACCCAGTACTTC.

The chain joins TRBV11-2 to TRBJ2-2, with D tentatively TRBD1 (6 bases). The CDR3 is made up of 15 amino acids. Per the germline V gene, CDR1 is SGHAT and CDR2 is FQNNGV. V was clipped by 5 bases and J by 5 bases, with 15 bases between them. Here the CDR3 reads CASSRSTGTTGELFF. In DNA form, the CDR3 reads TGTGCCAGCAGCCGTTCTACAGGGACGACCGGGGAGCTGTTTTTT.

This chain links TRBV2 with TRBJ1-2; D may be TRBD1 (5 bases). Trimming pared 5 bases from V and 8 bases from J, leaving 18 bases between. The CDR3 is 14 residues long. Per germline, CDR1 SNHLY and CDR2 FYNNEI. CDR3 nucleotide sequence: TGTGCCAGCAGTCTCCGACAGCTCGACGGAGGCTACACCTTC. As protein: CASSLRQLDGGYTF.

The J gene is TRBJ2-7, the V gene TRBV28, with 9 bases lining up with TRBD2. The V and J ends lost 2 bases and 6 bases, in that order; junction bases with no gene match: 14. Germline V CDR1 and CDR2: MDHEN, SYDVKM. The CDR3 has 17 residues. CDR3 loop: CASSLPLREGPISEQYF. CDR3 sequence (DNA): TGTGCCAGCAGTTTACCCCTGCGGGAGGGTCCGATCTCCGAGCAGTACTTC.

The chain employs TRBV7-2 and TRBJ2-7; 8 nucleotides line up with TRBD1. After removal of 6 bases from V and 0 bases from J, the junction contained 4 bases not matched to a gene. Germline V gene sequence: CDR1 SGHTA, CDR2 FQGNSA. The CDR3 is 14 residues long. CDR3 region: CASRRTGLSYEQYF. Written as DNA, the CDR3 is TGTGCCAGCAGGCGGACAGGGCTCTCCTACGAGCAGTACTTC.

This clone was recorded only once. This chain links TRBV21-1 with TRBJ1-2. TRBV21-1 is a recognized pseudogene. This CDR3 has 17 residues. DNA of the CDR3: TGTGCCAGCAGCAAAGCAGCGGGGGGTGGGCCGAAATATGGCTACACCTTC. Translation gives CASSKAAGGGPKYGYTF.

This clone was observed once. The genes are TRBV11-3 and TRBJ2-4; 11 nucleotides match TRBD2. CDR1 is SGHNT and CDR2 is YENEEA in the germline V gene. V trimming: 6 bases; J trimming: 0 bases; junction bases outside the gene matches: 10. The CDR3 sequence is 18 residues long. CDR3 bases: TGTGCCAGCAGATTCGGGACTAGCGGACTTTTAGCCAAAAACATTCAGTACTTC. Translating it yields CASRFGTSGLLAKNIQYF.

The chain uses TRBV9 and TRBJ1-5; D possibly corresponds to TRBD1 (6 bases). Trimming stripped 0 bases from V and 3 bases from J, with 7 bases between. This CDR3 has 14 amino acids. Germline-derived CDR1 and CDR2 are SGDLS and YYNGEE. CDR3 region: CASSVGTVNQPQHF. CDR3 coding DNA: TGTGCCAGCAGCGTAGGGACAGTCAATCAGCCCCAGCATTTT. The variable domain in full, with the rest retrieved from reference TRBV9 and TRBJ1-5, is DSGVTQTPKHLITATGQRVTLRCSPRSGDLSVYWYQQSLDQGLQFLIQYYNGEERAKGNILERFSAQQFPDLHSELNLSSLELGDSALYFCASSVGTVNQPQHFGDGTRLSIL.

The genes are TRBV2 and TRBJ2-1; the D is unclear. This CDR3 is 10 amino acids long. V gave up 7 bases and J gave up 6 bases, with 4 bases separating them. CDR1 is SNHLY, CDR2 FYNNEI, per germline. CDR3 residues: CASKLNEQFF. In nucleotides, the CDR3 is TGTGCCAGCAAGCTCAATGAGCAGTTCTTC.

This clone was found a few times. J is TRBJ2-7 and V is TRBV28; 7 bases match TRBD2. With 6 bases clipped from V and 0 bases from J, the junction kept 5 bases outside the gene matches. Germline V gene data show CDR1 as MDHEN and CDR2 as SYDVKM. This CDR3 spans 14 amino acids. The CDR3 DNA follows: TGTGCCAGCAGGGGGGGGTACCCCTCCTACGAGCAGTACTTC. It yields the protein CASRGGYPSYEQYF.

The chain couples TRBV7-6 to TRBJ2-5; the match to TRBD2 covers 9 bases. V lost 1 base to trimming and J lost 5 bases; unmatched junction nucleotides: 8. CDR1 is SGHVS, CDR2 FNYEAQ, per germline. This CDR3 is 16 amino acids long. The CDR3 protein is CASSLGASGAVETQYF. CDR3 DNA sequence: TGTGCCAGCAGCTTAGGGGCTAGCGGGGCTGTTGAGACCCAGTACTTC. The variable domain in full, with the rest retrieved from reference TRBV7-6 and TRBJ2-5, is GAGVSQSPRYKVTKRGQDVALRCDPISGHVSLYWYRQALGQGPEFLTYFNYEAQQDKSGLPNDRFSAERPEGSISTLTIQRTEQRDSAMYRCASSLGASGAVETQYFGPGTRLLVL.

This rearrangement joins TRBV7-3 to TRBJ2-7; 13 nucleotides agree with TRBD2. The CDR3 has 16 residues. V shed 5 bases and J 1 base; nucleotides not matched to a gene: 5. CDR1 SGHTA and CDR2 FQGTGA come from the germline V gene. CDR3 DNA: TGTGCCAGCAGCGTCACGGGACTAGCGGGGTCCTACGAGCAGTACTTC. Its translation is CASSVTGLAGSYEQYF.

This chain links TRBV19 with TRBJ1-2; D possibly corresponds to TRBD1 (6 bases). CDR1 is LNHDA and CDR2 is SQIVND in the germline V gene (reference sequence). Trimming removed 5 bases at V and 7 bases at J, with 14 bases between. The CDR3 has 13 amino acids. The CDR3 nucleotides read TGTGCCAGTAGTGCTACAGGGTCTGGTGGCTACACCTTC. Translation gives CASSATGSGGYTF.

This sequence joins TRBV7-2 and TRBJ2-1, with D possibly matching TRBD2 (5 bases). The CDR3 spans 16 residues. Germline CDR1 reads SGHTA; CDR2 reads FQGNSA. Trimming removed 0 bases from V and 4 bases from J, with 13 bases in between. The CDR3 loop reads CASSLAAASRYNEQFF. CDR3 bases: TGTGCCAGCAGCTTAGCGGCGGCTAGCAGATACAATGAGCAGTTCTTC.

The chain combines TRBV7-9 with TRBJ2-1, with 13 bases fitting TRBD2. This CDR3 spans 18 amino acids. Germline V gene data show CDR1 as SEHNR and CDR2 as FQNEAQ (reference sequence). J was trimmed by 6 bases and V by 4 bases; bases with no gene match: 12. The CDR3 sequence: CASSSSTLGLAGANEQFF. In DNA form, the CDR3 reads TGTGCCAGCAGCTCTTCAACGCTCGGACTAGCGGGAGCCAATGAGCAGTTCTTC.

The chain employs TRBV7-9 and TRBJ2-1; tentatively, D is TRBD1 (6 bases). Germline-derived CDR1 and CDR2 are SEHNR and FQNEAQ (reference sequence). V shed 5 bases and J shed 6 bases, with 14 bases lying between them. The CDR3 runs 14 residues. The CDR3 loop is CASSTQGLRNEQFF. In nucleotides, the CDR3 is TGTGCCAGCAGCACACAGGGTCTGCGCAATGAGCAGTTCTTC.

This clone was detected only once. The rearrangement joins TRBV7-6 to TRBJ2-7, with TRBD1 as a possible D gene (7 bases). There are 15 residues in the CDR3. V was trimmed by 1 base and J by 9 bases, leaving 19 bases between them. CDR1 is SGHVS and CDR2 is FNYEAQ in the germline V gene. The CDR3 protein is CASSLGQGGPSVQYF. The DNA for the CDR3 is TGTGCCAGCAGCTTAGGGCAGGGGGGACCCTCGGTGCAGTACTTC. The full variable domain, completed using reference TRBV7-6 and TRBJ2-7, is GAGVSQSPRYKVTKRGQDVALRCDPISGHVSLYWYRQALGQGPEFLTYFNYEAQQDKSGLPNDRFSAERPEGSISTLTIQRTEQRDSAMYRCASSLGQGGPSVQYFGPGTRLTVT.

This clone was seen a handful of times. The rearrangement joins TRBV11-3 to TRBJ2-5; unclear D gene. Germline CDR1 reads SGHNT; CDR2 reads YENEEA. CDR3 length equals 13 residues. V was pared by 4 bases and J by 10 bases, with 16 bases between. CDR3 residues: CASSSQPWSDQYF. The DNA of the CDR3 is TGTGCCAGCAGCTCACAGCCCTGGTCGGACCAGTACTTC.

The chain uses TRBV9 and TRBJ2-2, with 8 positions matching TRBD1. After removal of 2 bases from V and 5 bases from J, the junction contained 2 bases not matched to a gene. The CDR3 length is 14 residues. Germline CDR1 is SGDLS and CDR2 is YYNGEE. The CDR3 loop reads CASSVQGATGELFF. DNA for the CDR3: TGTGCCAGCAGCGTGCAGGGGGCGACCGGGGAGCTGTTTTTT.

The rearrangement uses TRBV7-3 and TRBJ2-5; 7 bases are shared with TRBD1. The J call may be in error: the DNA end matches TRBJ2-7 better. The CDR3 sequence is 17 residues long. CDR1 and CDR2 (germline): SGHTA, FQGTGA. DNA for the CDR3: TGTGCCAGCAGCTTAATGCCCAGGACAGGAGAGATGTACGAGCAGTACTTC. Protein product: CASSLMPRTGEMYEQYF.

This chain connects TRBV30 to TRBJ2-7; 10 nucleotides match TRBD2. The V gene end was trimmed by 4 bases and the J gene end by 3 bases; junction bases not matched to a gene: 3. The CDR3 sequence is 13 residues long. Germline loops: CDR1 GTSNPN, CDR2 SVGIG (reference sequence). The CDR3 spells CAWKAGGLYEQYF. The CDR3 bases are TGTGCCTGGAAAGCGGGAGGGCTCTACGAGCAGTACTTC.

The chain carries TRBV27 and TRBJ2-3, with 9 bases fitting TRBD1. The ends lost 0 bases at V and 4 bases at J; junction bases unmatched: 2. Germline-derived CDR1 and CDR2 are MNHEY and SMNVEV (reference sequence). The CDR3 is 15 residues long. The CDR3 DNA follows: TGTGCCAGCAGTTTATCGACAGGGGGGGCAGATACGCAGTATTTT. Translating it yields CASSLSTGGADTQYF.

The chain combines TRBV9 with TRBJ2-2; possible D gene TRBD2, 7 bases. The CDR3 runs to 16 residues. V dropped 7 bases and J dropped 4 bases, with 20 bases sitting between them. CDR1 is SGDLS and CDR2 is YYNGEE in the germline V gene. The CDR3 DNA sequence: TGTGCCAGCGCTCTGGCCCGGGGGGCGGGCACCGGGGAGCTGTTTTTT. It encodes CASALARGAGTGELFF. The full variable domain, rest sourced from reference TRBV9 and TRBJ2-2, is DSGVTQTPKHLITATGQRVTLRCSPRSGDLSVYWYQQSLDQGLQFLIQYYNGEERAKGNILERFSAQQFPDLHSELNLSSLELGDSALYFCASALARGAGTGELFFGEGSRLTVL.

Turning to this clone: At the DNA level, this CDR3 is encoded by other sequences in the same sample as well. The genes are TRBV18 and TRBJ1-1, with D possibly being TRBD1 (5 bases). Trimming removed 0 bases from V and 1 base from J, with 6 bases in between. CDR3 size: 14 residues. Germline V lookup: CDR1 KGHSH, CDR2 LQKENI. CDR3 DNA sequence: TGTGCCAGCTCACCACCGGGGGGGAACACTGAAGCTTTCTTT. It codes for CASSPPGGNTEAFF.

In this sample, this clone turned up a few times. V usage is TRBV7-2 and J usage is TRBJ1-2; a possible D gene is TRBD1 (5 bases). V was clipped by 1 base and J by 6 bases, with 12 bases between them. Germline CDR1 and CDR2: SGHTA and FQGNSA. This CDR3 has 14 residues. CDR3 sequence: CASSLGIRQHGYTF. The CDR3 bases are TGTGCCAGCAGCTTAGGGATTCGACAGCATGGCTACACCTTC.

This sequence joins TRBV7-2 and TRBJ1-2; 10 bases align to TRBD1. The germline CDR1 and CDR2 sequences are SGHTA and FQGNSA. The J segment lost 10 bases and the V segment lost 5 bases, leaving 4 bases of the junction unmatched. This CDR3 has 12 residues. CDR3 protein: CASSRDRGAYTF. Here the CDR3 DNA reads TGTGCCAGCAGCCGGGACAGGGGTGCCTACACCTTC.